The present T cell receptor beta chain was sequenced within a study of OX40 agonist ivuxolimab in advanced cancers. Broader study findings: Averaged across samples, CD8+ T cells carried more expanded clones than CD4+ did. The 0.1-3.0 mg/kg partial responders had among the lowest clonal expansion.

Worth noting for this clone: Antigen specificity is unknown.

The method was immunoSEQ multiplex PCR; TCRdb's version includes in-frame clones alone and lacks a portion of them. The sample lists 75,000 to 100,000 clones, roughly nine tenths occurring once. With autoimmune disease history or systemic immunosuppression, patients were excluded. There are 14 residues in the CDR3. Trimming cost V 5 bases and J 3 bases; bases outside gene matches: 7. Per the germline V gene, CDR1 is SGHTA and CDR2 is FQGNSA. This TCR was recovered from an adult with an advanced solid tumor such as melanoma, head and neck, liver or kidney cancer. The source material was CD4+ or CD8+ T cells sorted from blood, sampled in a trial of the OX40 agonist ivuxolimab. V gene TRBV7-2 combines with J gene TRBJ2-7; 7 bases align to TRBD1. In DNA form, the CDR3 reads TGTGCCAGCAGCCCGCCGACAGGGAGCTACGAGCAGTACTTC. Protein sequence: CASSPPTGSYEQYF. The complete variable domain, with remaining parts taken from reference TRBV7-2 and TRBJ2-7, reads GAGVSQSPSNKVTEKGKDVELRCDPISGHTALYWYRQSLGQGLEFLIYFQGNSAPDKSGLPSDRFSAERTGGSVSTLTIQRTQQEDSAVYLCASSPPTGSYEQYFGPGTRLTVT.